Listed here are 21 T cell receptor beta chains from one sample, sequenced in a study of T-cell reconstitution after alpha-beta-depleted transplantation in children. Preparation of the TCRbeta library used unique molecular identifiers. TCRdb itself ran the PCR reads through MiXCR, one entry per CDR3 protein. Among roughly 220,000 distinct CDR3 sequences listed, approximately 9.9% were seen once. The material was PBMCs from the stem cell graft donor, obtained from the stem cell graft. The receptor set was obtained from a human donor who donated a stem cell graft to a child with SCID.

The table lists this clonotype with a few counts. The chain links TRBV12-3 or TRBV12-4 to TRBJ2-2; 11 positions match TRBD1. The length of the CDR3 is 19 residues. V was pared by 2 bases and J by 5 bases, with 13 bases of the junction left unmatched. This CDR3 is CASSLNLGAGQGGTGELFF. CDR3 coding DNA: TGTGCCAGCAGTTTAAACTTGGGGGCGGGACAGGGGGGGACCGGGGAGCTGTTTTTT.

This clonotype was counted ten times or more. The chain employs TRBV15 and TRBJ2-7, with TRBD2 as a possible D gene (5 bases). The CDR3 runs to 14 residues. The ends were cut back, 3 bases at V and 1 base at J, with 10 bases in the middle. Germline CDR1 and CDR2: LNHNV and YYDKDF (reference sequence). This chain's CDR3 is CATSSGADSYEQYF. The DNA of the CDR3 is TGTGCCACCAGCAGCGGAGCGGATTCCTACGAGCAGTACTTC. Full variable domain (missing parts from reference TRBV15 and TRBJ2-7): DAMVIQNPRYQVTQFGKPVTLSCSQTLNHNVMYWYQQKSSQAPKLLFHYYDKDFNNEADTPDNFQSRRPNTSFCFLDIRSPGLGDTAMYLCATSSGADSYEQYFGPGTRLTVT.

CDR3 protein: CASSTAGRYGYTF. In DNA form, the CDR3 reads TGTGCCAGCAGTACGGCAGGGCGGTATGGCTACACCTTC. The chain joins TRBV6-6 to TRBJ1-2, with D possibly matching TRBD1 (5 bases). Trimming left V 5 bases short and J 5 bases short, with 12 bases between. Germline lookup yields CDR1 MNHNY and CDR2 SVGAGI (reference sequence). The CDR3 has 13 amino acids.

The sample holds many counts of this clonotype. The V call is TRBV18, the J call TRBJ2-7; a weak D match, TRBD2 (6 bases). There are 15 residues in the CDR3. CDR1 is KGHSH and CDR2 is LQKENI in the germline V gene. V shed 4 bases and J shed 1 base, with 14 bases lying between them. CDR3 loop: CASSLLDGGSYEQYF. CDR3 coding DNA: TGTGCCAGCTCACTTTTGGACGGAGGGTCCTACGAGCAGTACTTC.

This clonotype was picked up a small number of times. This chain connects TRBV5-1 to TRBJ2-3, with D hard to call. The V gene lost 3 bases and the J gene lost 3 bases, with 14 bases spanning the gap. Germline CDR1 and CDR2: SGHRS and YFSETQ. The CDR3 loop spans 15 amino acids. This CDR3 is CASSWVAVGTDTQYF. In nucleotides, the CDR3 is TGCGCCAGCAGCTGGGTCGCCGTGGGAACAGATACGCAGTATTTT.

In its sample, this clonotype was seen many times. The rearrangement links TRBV7-9 to TRBJ2-1, with TRBD2 matching 9 bases. The V segment lost 5 bases and the J segment 8 bases; nucleotides outside the gene matches: 4. The CDR3 covers 13 residues. Germline values: CDR1 SEHNR, CDR2 FQNEAQ (reference sequence). This chain's CDR3 is CASSLRLADEQFF. The CDR3, as DNA: TGTGCCAGCAGCCTCAGACTAGCGGATGAGCAGTTCTTC.

This clonotype was observed at least ten times. The V call is TRBV5-1, the J call TRBJ1-5, with D perhaps matching TRBD1 (6 bases). The CDR3 has 15 amino acids. Germline V lookup: CDR1 SGHRS, CDR2 YFSETQ. V lost 4 bases and J lost 0, with 11 bases in between. The CDR3 here is CASSAGTSSNQPQHF. In DNA, the CDR3 is TGCGCCAGCAGCGCCGGGACAAGTAGCAATCAGCCCCAGCATTTT.

There are many counts of this clonotype. This CDR3 is CSARVSYEQYF. In DNA form, the CDR3 reads TGCAGTGCTAGGGTATCCTACGAGCAGTACTTC. This rearrangement joins TRBV20-1 to TRBJ2-7, with no clear D. V was pared by 3 bases and J by 1 base, with 4 bases between. The CDR3 consists of 11 residues. Germline CDR1 reads DFQATT; CDR2 reads SNEGSKA (reference sequence).

This clonotype was picked up many times. This sequence joins TRBV20-1 and TRBJ2-7, with D maybe TRBD2 (6 bases). The CDR3 has 12 residues. Trimming cost V 6 bases and J 3 bases, with 12 bases left between them. Germline V CDR1 and CDR2: DFQATT, SNEGSKA (reference sequence). This CDR3 is CSAETSNYEQYF. The CDR3 DNA reads TGCAGTGCCGAGACTAGTAACTACGAGCAGTACTTC.

The chain is built from TRBV5-1 and TRBJ2-2, with D perhaps matching TRBD1 (6 bases). The length of the CDR3 is 16 residues. The germline V and J ends were trimmed by 1 base and 4 bases, with 14 bases remaining between them. Germline assignment: CDR1 SGHRS and CDR2 YFSETQ. This chain's CDR3 is CASSLSQGRVTGELFF. CDR3 coding DNA: TGCGCCAGCAGCTTGTCACAGGGACGGGTCACCGGGGAGCTGTTTTTT.

In this sample, this clonotype turned up a few times. The CDR3 bases are TGTGCCAGCCGGAGGACCCTCGTAGGGGCAACTAATGAAAAACTGTTTTTT. The encoded protein is CASRRTLVGATNEKLFF. V is TRBV19 and J is TRBJ1-4; tentative D call: TRBD1 (5 bases). The CDR3 contains 17 residues. Trimming removed 9 bases from V and 0 bases from J, with 20 bases in between. Germline assignment: CDR1 LNHDA and CDR2 SQIVND (reference sequence).

This clonotype was observed at least ten times. The chain carries TRBV5-1 and TRBJ2-2; the D is unclear. From germline, CDR1 is SGHRS and CDR2 YFSETQ. The V and J ends lost 0 bases and 2 bases respectively, with 5 bases between them. The CDR3 sequence is 14 residues long. DNA of the CDR3: TGCGCCAGCAGCTTGGCTCTTAACACCGGGGAGCTGTTTTTT. Its protein product is CASSLALNTGELFF.

The chain uses TRBV5-1 and TRBJ2-3; the match to TRBD2 covers 11 bases. The CDR3 is 16 amino acids. CDR1 and CDR2 (germline): SGHRS, YFSETQ. Losses at the gene ends were 3 bases for V and 2 bases for J; bases not matched to a gene: 5. For the CDR3, the DNA is TGCGCCAGCAGCTACCTAGCGGGGGGATCCACAGATACGCAGTATTTT. Protein product: CASSYLAGGSTDTQYF.

This clonotype was seen a few times. The rearrangement links TRBV28 to TRBJ1-6; the D gene is possibly TRBD1 (5 bases). The germline CDR1 and CDR2 sequences are MDHEN and SYDVKM. The CDR3 has 15 amino acids. V lost 3 bases and J lost 6, with 12 bases in between. CDR3 DNA sequence: TGTGCCAGCAGTTTGCCAGGGTTCCCTAATTCACCCCTCCACTTT. Its protein is CASSLPGFPNSPLHF. Using reference TRBV28 and TRBJ1-6 for the parts outside the CDR3, the full variable domain is DVKVTQSSRYLVKRTGEKVFLECVQDMDHENMFWYRQDPGLGLRLIYFSYDVKMKEKGDIPEGYSVSREKKERFSLILESASTNQTSMYLCASSLPGFPNSPLHFGNGTRLTVT.

This clonotype was observed at least ten times. This rearrangement joins TRBV11-1 to TRBJ2-5; either TRBD1 or TRBD2 may supply D (5 bases each). The germline V gene has CDR1 SGHAT and CDR2 FQDESV (reference sequence). Deletions cut 5 bases from V and 1 base from J, with 23 bases between. The CDR3 length is 18 residues. The CDR3 DNA reads TGTGCCAGCAGCCGACCGTTGAATGTCTGGGACCGCCAAGAGACCCAGTACTTC. This codes for CASSRPLNVWDRQETQYF.

This clonotype was recorded at least ten times. The genes are TRBV10-2 and TRBJ2-3, with TRBD2 identical over 11 bases. J lost 6 bases, V lost 0 bases, and 5 bases had no gene match. CDR3 size: 16 residues. Germline loops: CDR1 WSHSY, CDR2 SAAADI. In DNA, the CDR3 is TGCGCCAGCAGTGAGTCGGTAGCGGGGGGGCTTGATACGCAGTATTTT. It translates to CASSESVAGGLDTQYF.

Many counts were recorded for this clonotype. J is TRBJ2-3 and V is TRBV20-1; the match to TRBD2 covers 11 bases. V lost 6 bases to trimming and J lost 5 bases; unmatched junction nucleotides: 7. The CDR3 covers 14 residues. The germline V gene encodes CDR1 DFQATT and CDR2 SNEGSKA (reference sequence). The CDR3 loop is CSALAGGTKDTQYF. The CDR3 DNA is TGCAGTGCCCTAGCGGGGGGAACTAAAGATACGCAGTATTTT.

This clonotype was recorded many times. V and J are TRBV27 and TRBJ2-3; 7 positions match TRBD1. This CDR3 is built from 16 residues. Germline loops: CDR1 MNHEY, CDR2 SMNVEV (reference sequence). With 7 bases clipped from V and 2 bases from J, the junction kept 12 bases outside the gene matches. The CDR3 here is CASTPKWGQSTDTQYF. Here the CDR3 DNA reads TGTGCCAGCACCCCCAAATGGGGACAGTCCACAGATACGCAGTATTTT.

This clonotype has only a few counts. The chain combines TRBV5-1 with TRBJ2-5, with TRBD2 matching over 8 bases. The CDR3 is 14 residues long. With 3 bases clipped from V and 3 bases from J, the junction kept 4 bases outside the gene matches. In germline, CDR1 is SGHRS, CDR2 YFSETQ. The DNA for the CDR3 is TGCGCCAGCAGCTCGGGAGGGGGGAAAGAGACCCAGTACTTC. The encoded protein is CASSSGGGKETQYF.

There are many counts of this clonotype. CDR3: CASSQRGTSTYEQYF. The CDR3, as DNA: TGCGCCAGCAGCCAAAGAGGGACATCTACCTACGAGCAGTACTTC. The genes are TRBV4-1 and TRBJ2-7, with D perhaps TRBD1 (6 bases). Germline CDR1 MGHRA, CDR2 YSYEKL. The CDR3 sequence is 15 residues long. With 2 bases removed from V and 2 bases from J, the gap between germline ends came to 13 bases.

This clonotype showed up many times. V gene TRBV5-1 combines with J gene TRBJ1-1, with D perhaps matching TRBD1 (6 bases). From germline, CDR1 is SGHRS and CDR2 YFSETQ. The CDR3 covers 15 residues. V lost 2 bases, J lost 5 bases, and 16 bases lay in between. CDR3: CASSFYGAQGTEAFF. The CDR3 coding sequence is TGCGCCAGCAGCTTTTACGGGGCACAGGGAACTGAAGCTTTCTTT.